The rows below give T cell receptor beta chains drawn from one sample of a study of blood T cell repertoires in COVID-19. Repertoires were generated with immunoSEQ multiplex PCR, while TCRdb's copy carries only in-frame clones and drops some. The sample shows 250,000 to 350,000 clones, more than 70% of them seen only once. Sequencing used PBMCs or T cells enriched from blood (not recorded which). The receptors come from a woman younger than 45 who had recovered from COVID-19. The CDR3 runs from the conserved cysteine through the conserved F or W. Fields, in order: V gene, clone size, D gene, J gene, CDR3 DNA, CDR3 protein. The D gene is left open where the match is weak. Some rows have no size entry. The others give once, few or many, or a class for an expanded clone.

V gene: TRBV4-1
clone size: NA
D gene: NA
J gene: TRBJ1-6
CDR3 DNA: TGCGCCAGCAGCCAATTAAGCGGGGGTCAGGATTCACCCCTCCACTTT
CDR3 protein: CASSQLSGGQDSPLHF

V gene: TRBV10-1
clone size: NA
D gene: TRBD2
J gene: TRBJ2-2
CDR3 DNA: TGCGCCAGCAGTGGACCCGGAGCGGGGGTCACCGGGGAGCTGTTTTTT
CDR3 protein: CASSGPGAGVTGELFF

V gene: TRBV5-1
clone size: NA
D gene: TRBD2
J gene: TRBJ2-5
CDR3 DNA: TGCGCCAGCAGCCGGGAGGGGGGGATACAGACCCAGTACTTC
CDR3 protein: CASSREGGIQTQYF

V gene: TRBV5-6
clone size: once
D gene: TRBD1
J gene: TRBJ1-2
CDR3 DNA: TGTGCCAGCAGCTACCAGGGGGATGGCTACACCTTC
CDR3 protein: CASSYQGDGYTF

V gene: TRBV5-1
clone size: NA
D gene: TRBD1
J gene: TRBJ1-1
CDR3 DNA: TGCGCCAGCAGCTTGGTTACAGGGGACACTGAAGCTTTCTTT
CDR3 protein: CASSLVTGDTEAFF

V gene: TRBV4-3
clone size: NA
D gene: TRBD1
J gene: TRBJ1-4
CDR3 DNA: TGCGCCAGCAGCCCGGGACAGGGTTTCGAAAAACTGTTTTTT
CDR3 protein: CASSPGQGFEKLFF

V gene: TRBV7-9
clone size: NA
D gene: NA
J gene: TRBJ1-2
CDR3 DNA: TGTGCCAGCAGCTCCCTGGCAGGGGTTATGAGTGGCTACACCTTC
CDR3 protein: CASSSLAGVMSGYTF

V gene: TRBV11-2
clone size: NA
D gene: NA
J gene: TRBJ2-3
CDR3 DNA: TGTGCCAGCAGCTTAACAGTGAGCACAGATACGCAGTATTTT
CDR3 protein: CASSLTVSTDTQYF

V gene: TRBV10-3
clone size: NA
D gene: TRBD1
J gene: TRBJ2-7
CDR3 DNA: TGTGCCATCAGTGAGGTGCGGGACAGGACACTTAAGCAGTACTTC
CDR3 protein: CAISEVRDRTLKQYF

V gene: TRBV16
clone size: NA
D gene: TRBD1
J gene: TRBJ1-1
CDR3 DNA: TGTGCCAGCAGCCTAGAGCCGACAGGGGTGAACACTGAAGCTTTCTTT
CDR3 protein: CASSLEPTGVNTEAFF

V gene: TRBV30
clone size: NA
D gene: NA
J gene: TRBJ1-2
CDR3 DNA: TGTGCCTGGAGAAGGGACCGCGGGGCTAAGAGAGGCTACACCTTC
CDR3 protein: CAWRRDRGAKRGYTF

V gene: TRBV11-2
clone size: NA
D gene: TRBD1
J gene: TRBJ2-1
CDR3 DNA: TGTGCCAGCAGCTTAACATCCGGGACAGCTTACAATGAGCAGTTCTTC
CDR3 protein: CASSLTSGTAYNEQFF

V gene: TRBV4-2
clone size: NA
D gene: TRBD1
J gene: TRBJ2-7
CDR3 DNA: TGTGCCAGCAGCCCAAATACAGGGGGTCGGAACTCCTACGAGCAGTACTTC
CDR3 protein: CASSPNTGGRNSYEQYF

V gene: TRBV16
clone size: NA
D gene: TRBD2
J gene: TRBJ2-1
CDR3 DNA: TGTGCCAGCAGCCAATTGTTGGGACTAGCGGGGGCCAGCTCCTACAATGAGCAGTTCTTC
CDR3 protein: CASSQLLGLAGASSYNEQFF

V gene: TRBV12-3/TRBV12-4
clone size: NA
D gene: NA
J gene: TRBJ1-4
CDR3 DNA: TGTGCCAGTAAGAAGGGGATGGATGAAAAACTGTTTTTT
CDR3 protein: CASKKGMDEKLFF

V gene: TRBV6-5
clone size: NA
D gene: NA
J gene: TRBJ1-1
CDR3 DNA: TGTGCCAGCGGGCCCCCGTTCAGGGCTGAAGCTTTCTTT
CDR3 protein: CASGPPFRAEAFF

V gene: TRBV9
clone size: NA
D gene: NA
J gene: TRBJ2-7
CDR3 DNA: TGTGCCAGCAGCGTAGCTGAGAGCTACGAGCAGTACTTC
CDR3 protein: CASSVAESYEQYF